The T cell receptor beta chain described here comes from a study of metastatic and nonmetastatic thyroid tumors. This clone was detected a few times. Its target is not known. Study findings and constraints: Reportedly, malignant thyroid tumors had significantly higher TCR beta diversity than benign nodules, in blood and tumor.

This CDR3 comprises 14 residues. Looked up from germline, CDR1 is LGHNT and CDR2 is FRNRAP. The junction had 10 bases not matched to a gene; V was cut back by 7 bases and J by 5 bases. Patients were all untreated before their thyroid surgery. TCRdb reanalyzed the PCR reads with MiXCR. The sample includes tens of thousands of clones, about 33% of them seen just once. The chain uses TRBV12-5 and TRBJ2-7; TRBD1 aligns across 8 bases. The sample was tumor tissue. This receptor was obtained from a female donor with papillary thyroid cancer or a benign thyroid nodule (not recorded which). Some clones in this sample may be carry-over from other donors' samples. The CDR3 loop reads CASARTGIPHEQYF. CDR3 nucleotide sequence: TGTGCTAGTGCCCGGACAGGGATCCCCCACGAGCAGTACTTC. Drawing the rest from reference TRBV12-5 and TRBJ2-7, the complete variable domain is DARVTQTPRHKVTEMGQEVTMRCQPILGHNTVFWYRQTMMQGLELLAYFRNRAPLDDSGMPKDRFSAEMPDATLATLKIQPSEPRDSAVYFCASARTGIPHEQYFGPGTRLTVT.